Given below is one T cell receptor (beta chain) in context. This clone may be a read error of a much larger clone one base away. The CDR3 sequence is 13 residues long. The ends were cut back, 5 bases at V and 6 bases at J, with 10 bases in the middle. TCRdb re-derived calls from the RT-PCR reads in MiXCR, one entry per CDR3 protein. The repertoire consists of 400,000 to 650,000 distinct CDR3 sequences, with more than 7% occurring once and the leading ten covering around 13%. The data originate from a study of response to subunit inactivated influenza vaccine. The source material was PBMCs from blood, sampled roughly 24 months after vaccination. This chain uses TRBV12-3 or TRBV12-4 with TRBJ2-2; D may be TRBD2 (5 bases). The TCR comes from a man aged 50 to 75 who received an inactivated influenza vaccine. CDR3 amino acids: CASSTMGAGELFF. CDR3 in DNA: TGTGCCAGCAGTACCATGGGAGCCGGGGAGCTGTTTTTT.